The 14 T cell receptor beta chains listed next were all sequenced from one sample in a study of a mutant IDH1 vaccine in newly diagnosed glioma. These TCRs are of unknown antigen specificity. Stated time point: week 35, safety follow-up. Topical imiquimod was applied with each vaccine dose, which held 300 ug of mutant IDH1 20-mer peptide. The protocol was immunoSEQ multiplex PCR, while the TCRdb copy is restricted to in-frame clones and leaves out a portion. The table includes approximately 50,000 clones, approximately 90% detected once. The sample here was PBMCs, taken from a glioma patient whose treatment included an IDH1 peptide vaccine. The receptors stem from a woman in her 40s with glioma.

This chain joins TRBV20-1 and TRBJ1-2; D is undetermined. The CDR3 sequence is 11 residues long. CDR1 is DFQATT, CDR2 SNEGSKA, per germline (reference sequence). The CDR3 sequence: CRATPAIGYTF. The CDR3 DNA sequence: TGCAGAGCAACCCCCGCGATTGGCTACACCTTC.

The gene calls are TRBV29-1 and TRBJ2-1, with a possible D match to TRBD2 (7 bases). In germline, CDR1 is SQVTM, CDR2 ANQGSEA. The V gene lost 6 bases and the J gene lost 9 bases, with 12 bases spanning the gap. The CDR3 runs to 11 residues. The CDR3 DNA sequence: TGCAGCGTGAGGGGGGGAACTGAGCAGTTCTTC. It translates to CSVRGGTEQFF.

The V call is TRBV4-1, the J call TRBJ1-1, with D possibly matching TRBD1 (5 bases). The CDR3 consists of 15 residues. Trimming took 0 bases from V and 1 from J, leaving 9 bases between them. CDR1 and CDR2 from the germline V gene are MGHRA and YSYEKL. The CDR3 here is CASSQDGGRNTEAFF. The CDR3 DNA follows: TGCGCCAGCAGCCAAGATGGGGGTAGGAACACTGAAGCTTTCTTT.

The CDR3, as DNA: TGTGCCAGTAGTAGGGGCGGGACAGAGAATCAGCCCCAGCATTTT. This encodes CASSRGGTENQPQHF. The J gene is TRBJ1-5, the V gene TRBV19; 7 bases fit TRBD1. Trimming cost V 4 bases and J 4 bases; bases outside gene matches: 7. The length of the CDR3 is 15 residues. Germline values: CDR1 LNHDA, CDR2 SQIVND (reference sequence).

V and J are TRBV7-9 and TRBJ1-1; 11 bases line up with TRBD1. The CDR3 runs 15 residues. The germline V gene has CDR1 SEHNR and CDR2 FQNEAQ (reference sequence). With 2 bases clipped from V and 7 bases from J, the junction kept 6 bases outside the gene matches. For the CDR3, the DNA is TGTGCCAGCAGCTTATGGGACAGGGGGGTTGTTGAAGCTTTCTTT. Protein product: CASSLWDRGVVEAFF.

The chain carries TRBV4-1 and TRBJ1-2, with no clear D. Germline lookup yields CDR1 MGHRA and CDR2 YSYEKL. This CDR3 contains 18 residues. V dropped 0 bases and J dropped 1 base, with 18 bases sitting between them. The CDR3 here is CASSQDPPRVGGNYGYTF. CDR3 coding DNA: TGCGCCAGCAGCCAAGACCCACCGCGAGTGGGAGGTAACTATGGCTACACCTTC.

The chain joins TRBV5-1 to TRBJ2-2, with D perhaps matching TRBD1 (6 bases). V shed 2 bases and J shed 1 base, with 12 bases lying between them. CDR1 and CDR2 from the germline V gene are SGHRS and YFSETQ. The CDR3 length is 16 residues. CDR3 residues: CASSFPQGGNTGELFF. CDR3 coding DNA: TGCGCCAGCAGCTTTCCACAGGGCGGGAACACCGGGGAGCTGTTTTTT.

The rearrangement uses TRBV7-9 and TRBJ2-7, with TRBD2 identical over 9 bases. J was trimmed by 0 bases and V by 3 bases; bases with no gene match: 15. From germline, CDR1 is SEHNR and CDR2 FQNEAQ (reference sequence). The CDR3 covers 19 residues. CDR3 nucleotides: TGTGCCAGCAGCTTTTCCGGCGGGGGGGGTGCTTTTAGCTCCTACGAGCAGTACTTC. Translation: CASSFSGGGGAFSSYEQYF.

The chain carries TRBV4-2 and TRBJ2-3, with 11 bases aligning to TRBD2. J was trimmed by 5 bases and V by 0 bases; bases with no gene match: 4. The germline gives CDR1 LGHNA, CDR2 YNFKEQ. The CDR3 loop spans 16 amino acids. The CDR3 region has the DNA TGTGCCAGCAGCCAAGACCGTAGCGGGGGGGGAGATACGCAGTATTTT. This gives the protein CASSQDRSGGGDTQYF.

The table lists this clone with a few counts. The rearrangement joins TRBV29-1 to TRBJ1-1, with D possibly matching TRBD1 (6 bases). Germline CDR1 reads SQVTM; CDR2 reads ANQGSEA. CDR3 length equals 12 residues. Trimming shortened V by 4 bases and J by 2 bases, and 8 bases separated the two germline ends. In DNA, the CDR3 is TGCAGCGTTGCCAGGGGTAACACTGAAGCTTTCTTT. Protein sequence: CSVARGNTEAFF.

The chain uses TRBV5-1 and TRBJ2-5, with a weak D call TRBD2 (5 bases). V dropped 5 bases and J dropped 5 bases, with 16 bases sitting between them. There are 14 residues in the CDR3. The germline V gene encodes CDR1 SGHRS and CDR2 YFSETQ. Here the CDR3 reads CASSFGVPSETQYF. CDR3 in DNA: TGCGCCAGCAGTTTCGGGGTACCCTCGGAGACCCAGTACTTC.

The V call is TRBV7-2, the J call TRBJ1-4, with 8 positions matching TRBD1. This CDR3 contains 15 residues. Unmatched junction bases numbered 4, after V lost 3 bases and J lost 4 bases. CDR1 and CDR2 from the germline V gene are SGHTA and FQGNSA. The CDR3 bases are TGTGCCAGCAGCTTCCGGGACAGGTTTAATGAAAAACTGTTTTTT. It specifies CASSFRDRFNEKLFF.

This chain uses TRBV7-9 with TRBJ2-6; D gene ambiguous. The germline gives CDR1 SEHNR, CDR2 FQNEAQ (reference sequence). This CDR3 is built from 14 residues. V lost 1 base and J 4 bases, leaving 5 bases between the germline ends. CDR3 sequence: CASSLGVGANVLTF. The CDR3 DNA is TGTGCCAGCAGCTTAGGCGTCGGGGCCAACGTCCTGACTTTC.

The chain has TRBV18 and TRBJ2-2; TRBD2 aligns across 13 bases. With 2 bases clipped from V and 0 bases from J, the junction kept 12 bases outside the gene matches. Germline CDR1 and CDR2: KGHSH and LQKENI. CDR3 length equals 21 residues. The CDR3 DNA follows: TGTGCCAGCTCACCAACTGGACTAGCGGGAGAGTTGGTCTCGAACACCGGGGAGCTGTTTTTT. It translates to CASSPTGLAGELVSNTGELFF.